This entry describes one T cell receptor beta chain. Its antigen is unknown. This sample was taken from a study of cytomegalovirus exposure and HLA in healthy donors. Study overall: Out of 150 million to 200 million T cells, an earlier analysis found roughly 110 million unique TCR beta sequences in total.

Germline-derived CDR1 and CDR2 are LGHNA and YSLEER. This CDR3 is 16 amino acids long. Trimming took off 3 bases at V and 7 bases at J, with 22 bases between the two ends. The PCR used 60 Vbeta and 13 Jbeta primers. Libraries were prepared by immunoSEQ multiplex PCR; TCRdb keeps only in-frame clonotypes and omits some of them. The sample has 90,000 to 120,000 clones, less than 85% seen once. Study-wide results and limits: Some highly shared sequence variants likely arose as a pipeline artifact.

J is TRBJ2-7 and V is TRBV4-3; tentative D call: TRBD1 (6 bases). The receptor was derived from a man between 18 and 35 years old in good health and CMV-seronegative. Sequenced input: PBMCs. CDR3 residues: CASSQHPGHPTGEQYF. DNA of the CDR3: TGCGCCAGCAGCCAGCACCCGGGACACCCCACGGGGGAGCAGTACTTC.